These 8 T cell receptor beta chains came from one sample sequenced in a study of cytomegalovirus exposure and HLA in healthy donors. This PCR relied on a set of 60 Vbeta primers and 13 Jbeta primers. Assay: immunoSEQ multiplex PCR; the TCRdb copy retains only in-frame clones and omits some. This sample has 150,000 to 200,000 clones, with approximately 78% found just once. The sequencing input was PBMCs. These receptors were collected from a girl aged 2-10 years in good health and CMV-seropositive.

The chain recombines TRBV19 with TRBJ2-2, with TRBD1 matching over 9 bases. The germline V gene encodes CDR1 LNHDA and CDR2 SQIVND (reference sequence). V shed 7 bases, J shed 6 bases, and the junction held 9 bases outside the gene matches. The CDR3 is 15 residues long. The CDR3 sequence: CASTTMGQGAGELFF. CDR3 nucleotides: TGTGCCAGTACCACGATGGGACAGGGTGCCGGGGAGCTGTTTTTT. Looking up the rest from reference TRBV19 and TRBJ2-2 gives the full variable domain: DGGITQSPKYLFRKEGQNVTLSCEQNLNHDAMYWYRQDPGQGLRLIYYSQIVNDFQKGDIAEGYSVSREKKESFPLTVTSAQKNPTAFYLCASTTMGQGAGELFFGEGSRLTVL.

This clone turned up a few times. The V call is TRBV6-1, the J call TRBJ1-2; D remains unclear. V gave up 6 bases and J gave up 6 bases, with 14 bases separating them. CDR3 length equals 13 residues. Germline V lookup: CDR1 MNHNS, CDR2 SASEGT. CDR3 protein: CASSRGREDGYTF. The CDR3 DNA is TGTGCCAGCAGCCGGGGTAGGGAGGATGGCTACACCTTC.

This clone has only one observation. This chain connects TRBV19 to TRBJ2-6; tentative D call: TRBD2 (6 bases). CDR1 and CDR2 from the germline V gene are LNHDA and SQIVND (reference sequence). The CDR3 loop spans 15 amino acids. V was trimmed by 8 bases and J by 0 bases, leaving 11 bases between them. CDR3 residues: CASSGENSGANVLTF. CDR3 nucleotides: TGTGCCAGTTCGGGGGAGAACTCTGGGGCCAACGTCCTGACTTTC.

The chain is built from TRBV7-3 and TRBJ2-2, with 10 bases identical to TRBD2. With V trimmed by 8 bases and J by 1 base, 1 base remained unmatched. Germline-derived CDR1 and CDR2 are SGHTA and FQGTGA. The CDR3 is 14 residues long. CDR3 in amino acids: CASRLAGNTGELFF. CDR3 nucleotide sequence: TGTGCCAGCCGACTAGCGGGGAACACCGGGGAGCTGTTTTTT.

This clone occurred a few times. The V call is TRBV28, the J call TRBJ2-5, with D perhaps TRBD1 (6 bases). The CDR3 totals 16 residues. Germline assignment: CDR1 MDHEN and CDR2 SYDVKM. The V and J ends lost 5 bases and 5 bases respectively, with 21 bases between them. CDR3 loop: CASSPRTAGARETQYF. CDR3 nucleotides: TGTGCCAGCAGTCCTAGGACAGCCGGGGCCCGGGAGACCCAGTACTTC.

The chain couples TRBV6-5 to TRBJ1-1; D may be TRBD1 (5 bases). This CDR3 contains 14 residues. The V end lost 10 bases, the J end lost 5 bases, and 20 bases lay between the germline ends. The germline V gene has CDR1 MNHEY and CDR2 SVGAGI. The CDR3 sequence is CATREGMSGTEAFF. CDR3 sequence (DNA): TGTGCCACTAGGGAGGGGATGAGTGGAACTGAAGCTTTCTTT.

V and J are TRBV28 and TRBJ1-5; TRBD1 aligns across 10 bases. The trim removed 8 bases at V and 6 bases at J, leaving 10 bases unmatched. This CDR3 has 15 residues. Germline V gene data show CDR1 as MDHEN and CDR2 as SYDVKM. The CDR3 region has the DNA TGTGCCAGCGAACGACAGGGGGCCAGGACTCAGCCCCAGCATTTT. This translates into CASERQGARTQPQHF.

This chain links TRBV6-6 with TRBJ2-6, with D perhaps TRBD1 (6 bases). The CDR3 runs to 13 residues. V lost 7 bases and J lost 9, with 13 bases in between. Germline CDR1 reads MNHNY; CDR2 reads SVGAGI (reference sequence). The CDR3 is CASMRGGVNVLTF. Here the CDR3 DNA reads TGTGCCAGCATGAGAGGGGGTGTCAACGTCCTGACTTTC.